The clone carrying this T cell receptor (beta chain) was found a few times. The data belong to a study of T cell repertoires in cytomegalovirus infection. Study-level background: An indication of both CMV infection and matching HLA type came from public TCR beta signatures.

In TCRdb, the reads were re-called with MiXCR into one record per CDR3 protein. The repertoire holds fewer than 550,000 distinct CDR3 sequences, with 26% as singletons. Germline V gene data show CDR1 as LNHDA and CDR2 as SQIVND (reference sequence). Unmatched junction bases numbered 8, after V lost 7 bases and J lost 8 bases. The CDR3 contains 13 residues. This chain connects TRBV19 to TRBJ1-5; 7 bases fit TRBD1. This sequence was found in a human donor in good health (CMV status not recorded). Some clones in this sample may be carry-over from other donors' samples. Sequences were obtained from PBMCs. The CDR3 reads CASNRDSVEPQHF. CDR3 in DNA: TGTGCCAGTAACCGGGACAGTGTTGAGCCCCAGCATTTT.